This T cell receptor (beta chain) was recovered during a study of CD8+CD57+ T cells in acquired aplastic anemia. Across the whole study: Yields of DNA that came from sorted CD4+ and CD8+ cells averaged roughly 3.3 ug.

Profiling that covered TCR beta VDJ and CDR3 relied on genomic DNA as its template. TCRdb re-derived calls from the reads in MiXCR, one entry per CDR3 protein. The sample includes fewer than 200,000 distinct CDR3 sequences, around 60% of them seen just once. Trimming stripped 5 bases from V and 3 bases from J, with 13 bases between. Germline lookup yields CDR1 SQVTM and CDR2 ANQGSEA. The CDR3 contains 14 residues. Source material: sorted CD4+, CD8+, or CD8+CD57+ T cells (not recorded which) from PBMCs. This TCR was recovered from a human donor in good health. The chain combines TRBV29-1 with TRBJ1-4, with D possibly TRBD1 on 6 matching bases. The CDR3 loop is CSVRRGFSNEKLFF. In nucleotides, the CDR3 is TGCAGCGTTCGAAGGGGGTTTTCTAATGAAAAACTGTTTTTT.